The T cell receptor (beta chain) described here comes from a study of Ad26.COV2.S vaccination and SARS-CoV-2 variants. Documented treatment: over 15 received Ad26.COV2.S at low or high dose, single or two shots; roughly five received placebo; per-sample allocation not given. Samples were taken on day 63 after the first vaccine or placebo injection. Vaccination used an Ad26 vector expressing Wuhan-strain SARS-CoV-2 spike. This clone was found once. The CDR3 extends over 11 amino acids. V was clipped by 8 bases and J by 4 bases, with 9 bases between them. The germline gives CDR1 SQVTM, CDR2 ANQGSEA. Clones were sequenced by immunoSEQ multiplex PCR, and TCRdb holds only the in-frame ones, with some missing. The table has approximately 300,000 clones, 70% to 90% seen once; the top ten hold 1.5% to 2.5%.

This chain links TRBV29-1 with TRBJ2-1, with D unresolved. The TCR comes from a person between 18 and 65 years old who received the Ad26.COV2.S COVID-19 vaccine or a placebo. The sequenced sample was peripheral blood, obtained in a trial of Ad26.COV2.S vaccine versus placebo. The CDR3 coding sequence is TGCAGCCAGGCGAGTTACAATGAGCAGTTCTTC. Translation: CSQASYNEQFF.